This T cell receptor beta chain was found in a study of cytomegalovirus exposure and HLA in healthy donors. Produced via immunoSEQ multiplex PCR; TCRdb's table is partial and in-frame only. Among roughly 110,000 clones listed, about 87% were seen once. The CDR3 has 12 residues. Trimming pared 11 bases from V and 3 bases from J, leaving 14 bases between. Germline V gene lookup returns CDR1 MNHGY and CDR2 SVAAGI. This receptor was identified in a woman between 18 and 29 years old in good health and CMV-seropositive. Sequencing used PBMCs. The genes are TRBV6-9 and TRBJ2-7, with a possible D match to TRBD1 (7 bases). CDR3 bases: TGTGCCTTCGCGGGACAGCGCTACGAGCAGTACTTC. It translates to CAFAGQRYEQYF.